This T cell receptor (beta chain) derives from a study of blood T cell repertoires in COVID-19. The table came from immunoSEQ multiplex PCR; TCRdb's copy has only in-frame clones and leaves some out. The sample includes 270,000 or so clones, around 87% of them seen just once. This CDR3 region has 13 residues. The J segment lost 5 bases and the V segment lost 6 bases, leaving 7 bases of the junction unmatched. The germline V gene has CDR1 SQVTM and CDR2 ANQGSEA. The sequenced sample was peripheral blood. V usage is TRBV29-1 and J usage is TRBJ1-1; 9 nucleotides line up with TRBD1. This receptor was identified in an older woman with COVID-19, enrolled during active disease. The CDR3 region is CSVSGTGYTEAFF. The CDR3 nucleotides read TGCAGCGTCTCCGGGACAGGGTATACTGAAGCTTTCTTT.